Following are 5 T cell receptor beta chains from one sample sequenced in a study of cytotoxic CD8 clonotypes in ibrutinib-treated CLL. This table comes from immunoSEQ multiplex PCR, and its TCRdb copy is limited to in-frame clones, with some not included. The table has roughly 180,000 clones, about 84% seen once. The source was PBMCs, collected after 24 months of ibrutinib treatment. The source is a human donor with chronic lymphocytic leukemia.

The rearrangement links TRBV4-2 to TRBJ2-3; possibly TRBD2 for D (7 bases). This CDR3 has 16 amino acids. Germline V CDR1 and CDR2: LGHNA, YNFKEQ. The V end lost 0 bases, the J end lost 5 bases, and 15 bases lay between the germline ends. The DNA for the CDR3 is TGTGCCAGCAGCCAAGAAGGGGGGGGCAGATTAGATACGCAGTATTTT. Its protein is CASSQEGGGRLDTQYF.

V is TRBV7-9 and J is TRBJ2-1, with D perhaps being TRBD1 or TRBD2 (5 bases each). Germline CDR1 and CDR2: SEHNR and FQNEAQ (reference sequence). Trimming cost V 1 base and J 8 bases, with 12 bases left between them. The CDR3 runs to 14 residues. CDR3 in amino acids: CASSLVLGVYEQFF. The CDR3 DNA follows: TGTGCCAGCAGCTTAGTTTTGGGGGTCTATGAGCAGTTCTTC.

V is TRBV6-6 and J is TRBJ1-2, with D maybe TRBD1 (6 bases). The V end lost 4 bases, the J end lost 6 bases, and 15 bases lay between the germline ends. CDR1 is MNHNY, CDR2 SVGAGI, per germline (reference sequence). This CDR3 region has 14 residues. CDR3 amino acids: CASSSPQGNHGYTF. For the CDR3, the DNA is TGTGCCAGCAGTTCGCCACAGGGTAATCATGGCTACACCTTC.

The genes are TRBV6-5 and TRBJ1-2, with 7 bases lining up with TRBD1. V lost 10 bases, J lost 4 bases, and 9 bases stayed unmatched. The germline V gene has CDR1 MNHEY and CDR2 SVGAGI. The CDR3 contains 13 residues. The CDR3 is CATTRTGPYGYTF. For the CDR3, the DNA is TGTGCCACCACTCGGACAGGCCCCTATGGCTACACCTTC.

The gene calls are TRBV1 and TRBJ2-2; TRBD2 was called by the table and not checked on the DNA. TRBV1 is tagged as a pseudogene. The CDR3 is made up of 14 amino acids. The CDR3 DNA is TGCACCAGCAGTTCCCGTGCGAACACCGGGGAGCTGTTTTTT. Translation: CTSSSRANTGELFF.